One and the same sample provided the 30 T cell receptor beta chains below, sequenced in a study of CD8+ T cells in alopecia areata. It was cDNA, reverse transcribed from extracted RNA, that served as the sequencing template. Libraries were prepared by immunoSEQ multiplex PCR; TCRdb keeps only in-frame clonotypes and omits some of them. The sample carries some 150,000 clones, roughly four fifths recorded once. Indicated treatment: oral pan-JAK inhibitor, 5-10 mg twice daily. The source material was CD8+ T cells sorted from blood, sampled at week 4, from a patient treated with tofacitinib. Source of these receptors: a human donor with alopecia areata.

Written as DNA, the CDR3 is TGCGCCAGCAGTGAGGGGCCGAGGGAGTACTTC. Translating it yields CASSEGPREYF. The chain uses TRBV10-2 and TRBJ2-7; D is possibly TRBD2 (5 bases). Between the trimmed V and J ends, which lost 2 bases and 11 bases, there was a span of 10 bases. Germline lookup yields CDR1 WSHSY and CDR2 SAAADI. The CDR3 runs to 11 residues.

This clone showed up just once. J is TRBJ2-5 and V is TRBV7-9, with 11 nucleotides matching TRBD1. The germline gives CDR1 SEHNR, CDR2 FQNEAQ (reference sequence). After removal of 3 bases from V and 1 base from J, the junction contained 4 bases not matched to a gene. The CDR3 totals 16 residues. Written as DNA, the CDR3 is TGTGCCAGCAGCTTGGGACAGGGGGAATCCCAAGAGACCCAGTACTTC. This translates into CASSLGQGESQETQYF.

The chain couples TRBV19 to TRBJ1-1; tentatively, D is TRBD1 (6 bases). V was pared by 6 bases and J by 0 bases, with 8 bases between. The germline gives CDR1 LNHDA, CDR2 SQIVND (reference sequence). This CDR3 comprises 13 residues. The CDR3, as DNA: TGTGCCAGTAGGGACAGTTTGAACACTGAAGCTTTCTTT. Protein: CASRDSLNTEAFF.

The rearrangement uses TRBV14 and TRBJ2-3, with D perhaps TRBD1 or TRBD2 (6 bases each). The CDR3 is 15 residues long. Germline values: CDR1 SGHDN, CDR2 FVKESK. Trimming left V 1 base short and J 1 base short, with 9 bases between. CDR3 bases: TGTGCCAGCAGCCAAGGGGGGGCCCGCACAGATACGCAGTATTTT. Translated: CASSQGGARTDTQYF.

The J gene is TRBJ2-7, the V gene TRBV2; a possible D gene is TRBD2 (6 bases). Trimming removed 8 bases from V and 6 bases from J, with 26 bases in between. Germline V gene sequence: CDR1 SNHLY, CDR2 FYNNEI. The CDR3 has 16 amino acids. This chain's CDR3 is CASSFLGDWGTTEQYF. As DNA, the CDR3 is TGTGCCAGCTCGTTTCTAGGGGACTGGGGAACCACCGAGCAGTACTTC. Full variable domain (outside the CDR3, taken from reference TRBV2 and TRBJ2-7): EPEVTQTPSHQVTQMGQEVILRCVPISNHLYFYWYRQILGQKVEFLVSFYNNEISEKSEIFDDQFSVERPDGSNFTLKIRSTKLEDSAMYFCASSFLGDWGTTEQYFGPGTRLTVT.

CDR3 protein: CASSLHLVTDTQYF. The CDR3 bases are TGTGCCAGCAGCTTACATCTAGTCACAGATACGCAGTATTTT. The J gene is TRBJ2-3, the V gene TRBV13; D is undetermined. Germline-derived CDR1 and CDR2 are PRHDT and FYEKMQ (reference sequence). Between the trimmed V and J ends, which lost 2 bases and 2 bases, there was a span of 8 bases. The CDR3 is 14 residues long.

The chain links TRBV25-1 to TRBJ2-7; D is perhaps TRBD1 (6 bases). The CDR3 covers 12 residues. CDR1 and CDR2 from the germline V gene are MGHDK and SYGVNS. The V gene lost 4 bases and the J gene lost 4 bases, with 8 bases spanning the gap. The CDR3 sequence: CASSVTGYEQYF. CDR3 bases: TGTGCCAGCAGTGTCACAGGGTACGAGCAGTACTTC.

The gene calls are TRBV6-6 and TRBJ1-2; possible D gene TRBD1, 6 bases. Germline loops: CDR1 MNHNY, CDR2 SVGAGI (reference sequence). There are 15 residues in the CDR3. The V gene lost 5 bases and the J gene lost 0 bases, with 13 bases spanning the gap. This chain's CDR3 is CASSTTDRANYGYTF. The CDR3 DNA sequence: TGTGCCAGCAGTACAACGGACAGAGCTAACTATGGCTACACCTTC.

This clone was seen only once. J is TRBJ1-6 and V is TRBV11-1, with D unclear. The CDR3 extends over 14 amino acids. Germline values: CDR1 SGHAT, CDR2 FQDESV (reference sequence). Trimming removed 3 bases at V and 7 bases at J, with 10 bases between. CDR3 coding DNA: TGTGCCAGCAGCTTGAGAACGGAGAATTCACCCCTCCACTTT. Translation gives CASSLRTENSPLHF.

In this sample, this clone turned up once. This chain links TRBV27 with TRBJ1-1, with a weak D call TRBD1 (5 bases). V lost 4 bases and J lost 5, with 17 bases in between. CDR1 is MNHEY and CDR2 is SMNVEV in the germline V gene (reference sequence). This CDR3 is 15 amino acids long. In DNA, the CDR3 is TGTGCCAGCAGTTCCTCAGGGTATATGTGGACTGAAGCTTTCTTT. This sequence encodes CASSSSGYMWTEAFF.

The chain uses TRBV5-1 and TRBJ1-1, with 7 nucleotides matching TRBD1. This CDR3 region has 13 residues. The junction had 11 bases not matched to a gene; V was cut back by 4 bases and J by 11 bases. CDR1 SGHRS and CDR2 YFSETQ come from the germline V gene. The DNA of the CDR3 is TGCGCCAGCAGCATAGGGGGCCGCCAGATGGCTTTCTTT. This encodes CASSIGGRQMAFF.

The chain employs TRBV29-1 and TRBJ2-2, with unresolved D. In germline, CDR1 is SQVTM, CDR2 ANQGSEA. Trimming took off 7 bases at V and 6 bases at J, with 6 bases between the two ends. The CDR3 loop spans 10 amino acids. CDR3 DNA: TGCAGCGCCGCATCCGGGGAGCTGTTTTTT. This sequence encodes CSAASGELFF.

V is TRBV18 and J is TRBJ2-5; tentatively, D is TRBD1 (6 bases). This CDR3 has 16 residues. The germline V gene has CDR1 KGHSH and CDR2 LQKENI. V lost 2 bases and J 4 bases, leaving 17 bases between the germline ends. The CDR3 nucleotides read TGTGCCAGCTCACCATCGTGGGGGCGCGGAATAGAGACCCAGTACTTC. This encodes CASSPSWGRGIETQYF.

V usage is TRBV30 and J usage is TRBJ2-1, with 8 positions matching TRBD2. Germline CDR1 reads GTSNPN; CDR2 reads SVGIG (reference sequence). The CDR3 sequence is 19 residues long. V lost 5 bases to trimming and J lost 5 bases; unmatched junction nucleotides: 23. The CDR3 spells CAWCRRDPPRGGLNNEQFF. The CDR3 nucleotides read TGTGCCTGGTGCCGCCGGGACCCCCCTCGGGGGGGGCTTAACAATGAGCAGTTCTTC.

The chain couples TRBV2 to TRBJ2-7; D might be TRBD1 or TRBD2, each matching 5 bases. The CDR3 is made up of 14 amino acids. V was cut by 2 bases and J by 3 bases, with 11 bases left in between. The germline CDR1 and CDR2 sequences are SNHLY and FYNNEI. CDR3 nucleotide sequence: TGTGCCAGCAGTGAATTTTCAGGGAGCTACGAGCAGTACTTC. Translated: CASSEFSGSYEQYF.

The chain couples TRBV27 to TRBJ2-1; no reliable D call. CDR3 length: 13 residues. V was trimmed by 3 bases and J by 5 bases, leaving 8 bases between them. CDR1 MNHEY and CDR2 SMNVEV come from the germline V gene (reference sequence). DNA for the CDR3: TGTGCCAGCAGTTTTGGCAGTAACAATGAGCAGTTCTTC. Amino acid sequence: CASSFGSNNEQFF.

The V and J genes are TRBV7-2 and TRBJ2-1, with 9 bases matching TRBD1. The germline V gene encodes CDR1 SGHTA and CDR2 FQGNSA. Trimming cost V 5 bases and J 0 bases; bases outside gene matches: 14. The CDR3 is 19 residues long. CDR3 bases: TGTGCCAGCAGCCACCCTCTTGACCCGGGACAGGGCTCCTACAATGAGCAGTTCTTC. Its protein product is CASSHPLDPGQGSYNEQFF.

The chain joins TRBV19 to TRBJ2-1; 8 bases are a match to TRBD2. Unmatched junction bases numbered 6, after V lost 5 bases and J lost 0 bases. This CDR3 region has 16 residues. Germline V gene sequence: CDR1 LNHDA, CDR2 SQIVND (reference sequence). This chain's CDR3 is CASSVRGGSSYNEQFF. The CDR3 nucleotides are TGTGCCAGTAGTGTACGCGGGGGGAGCTCCTACAATGAGCAGTTCTTC.

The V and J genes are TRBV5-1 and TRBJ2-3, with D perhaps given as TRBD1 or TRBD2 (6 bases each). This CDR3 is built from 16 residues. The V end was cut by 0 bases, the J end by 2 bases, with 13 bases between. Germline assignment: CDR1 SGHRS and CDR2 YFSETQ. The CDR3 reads CASSLADWGATDTQYF. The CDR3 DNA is TGCGCCAGCAGCTTGGCCGACTGGGGGGCCACAGATACGCAGTATTTT.

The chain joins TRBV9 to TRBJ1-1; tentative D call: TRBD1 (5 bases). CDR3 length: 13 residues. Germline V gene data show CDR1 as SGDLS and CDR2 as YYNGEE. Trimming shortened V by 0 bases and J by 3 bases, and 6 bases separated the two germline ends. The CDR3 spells CASSVGGHTEAFF. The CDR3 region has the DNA TGTGCCAGCAGCGTAGGGGGACACACTGAAGCTTTCTTT.

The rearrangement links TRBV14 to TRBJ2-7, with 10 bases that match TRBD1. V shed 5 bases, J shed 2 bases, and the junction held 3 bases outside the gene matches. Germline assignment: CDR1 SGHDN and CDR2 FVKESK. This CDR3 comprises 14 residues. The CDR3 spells CASSFGTGAYEQYF. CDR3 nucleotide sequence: TGTGCCAGCAGCTTCGGGACAGGGGCCTACGAGCAGTACTTC. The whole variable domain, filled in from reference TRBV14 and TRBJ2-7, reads EAGVTQFPSHSVIEKGQTVTLRCDPISGHDNLYWYRRVMGKEIKFLLHFVKESKQDESGMPNNRFLAERTGGTYSTLKVQPAELEDSGVYFCASSFGTGAYEQYFGPGTRLTVT.

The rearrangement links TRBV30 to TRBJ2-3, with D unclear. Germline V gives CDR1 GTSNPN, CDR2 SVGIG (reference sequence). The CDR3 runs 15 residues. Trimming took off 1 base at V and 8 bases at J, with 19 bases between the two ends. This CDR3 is CAWSGLKGSPGTQYF. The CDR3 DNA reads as TGTGCCTGGAGTGGACTCAAGGGAAGTCCAGGTACGCAGTATTTT.

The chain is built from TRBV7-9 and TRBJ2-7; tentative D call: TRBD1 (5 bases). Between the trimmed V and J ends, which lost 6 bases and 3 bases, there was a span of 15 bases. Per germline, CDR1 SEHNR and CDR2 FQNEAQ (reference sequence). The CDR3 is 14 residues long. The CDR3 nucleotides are TGTGCCAGCAGTCCTCGGCAGGGAAGCTACGAGCAGTACTTC. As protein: CASSPRQGSYEQYF. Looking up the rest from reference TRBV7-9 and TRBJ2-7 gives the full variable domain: DTGVSQNPRHKITKRGQNVTFRCDPISEHNRLYWYRQTLGQGPEFLTYFQNEAQLEKSRLLSDRFSAERPKGSFSTLEIQRTEQGDSAMYLCASSPRQGSYEQYFGPGTRLTVT.

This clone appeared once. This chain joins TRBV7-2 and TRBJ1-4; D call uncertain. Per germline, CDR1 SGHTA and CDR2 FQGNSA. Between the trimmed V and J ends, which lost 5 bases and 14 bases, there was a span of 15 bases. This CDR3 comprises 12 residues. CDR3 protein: CASSANRKTLFF. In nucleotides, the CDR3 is TGTGCCAGCAGCGCGAACAGAAAAACTCTGTTTTTT.

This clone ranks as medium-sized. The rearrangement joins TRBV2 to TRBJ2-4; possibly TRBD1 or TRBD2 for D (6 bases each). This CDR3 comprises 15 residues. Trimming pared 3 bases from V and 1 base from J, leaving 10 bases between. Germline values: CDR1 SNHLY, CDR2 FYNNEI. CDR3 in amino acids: CASSDTGAAKNIQYF. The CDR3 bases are TGTGCCAGCAGTGATACGGGGGCGGCCAAAAACATTCAGTACTTC.

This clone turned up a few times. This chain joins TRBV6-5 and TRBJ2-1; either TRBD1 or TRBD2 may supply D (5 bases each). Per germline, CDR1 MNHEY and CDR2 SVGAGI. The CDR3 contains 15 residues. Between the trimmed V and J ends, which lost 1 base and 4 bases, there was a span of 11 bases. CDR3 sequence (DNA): TGTGCCAGCAGTTACTTGGGGGACCTTTACAATGAGCAGTTCTTC. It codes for CASSYLGDLYNEQFF.

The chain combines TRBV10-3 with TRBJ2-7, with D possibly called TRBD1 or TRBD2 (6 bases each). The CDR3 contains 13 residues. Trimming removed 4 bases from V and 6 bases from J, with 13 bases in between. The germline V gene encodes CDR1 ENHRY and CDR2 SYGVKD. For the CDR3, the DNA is TGTGCCATCAGTGGGTCGGGGGCCGCCGAGCAGTACTTC. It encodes CAISGSGAAEQYF.

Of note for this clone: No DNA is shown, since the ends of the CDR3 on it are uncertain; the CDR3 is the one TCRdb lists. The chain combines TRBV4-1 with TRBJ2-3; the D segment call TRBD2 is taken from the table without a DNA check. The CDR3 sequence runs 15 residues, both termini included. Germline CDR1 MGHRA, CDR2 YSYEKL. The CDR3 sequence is CASSQVGLGSHDVYF.

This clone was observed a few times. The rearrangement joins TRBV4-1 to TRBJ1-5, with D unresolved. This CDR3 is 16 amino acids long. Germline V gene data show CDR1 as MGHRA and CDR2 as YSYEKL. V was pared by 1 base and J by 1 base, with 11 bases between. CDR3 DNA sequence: TGCGCCAGCAGCCAAGGACAACTGAACAGCAATCAGCCCCAGCATTTT. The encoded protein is CASSQGQLNSNQPQHF.

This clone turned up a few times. Here the CDR3 reads CASSVAGPGQGINEQFF. The CDR3 nucleotides read TGTGCCAGCAGCGTAGCCGGTCCGGGACAGGGTATCAATGAGCAGTTCTTC. This rearrangement joins TRBV9 to TRBJ2-1; 9 positions agree with TRBD1. Germline loops: CDR1 SGDLS, CDR2 YYNGEE. The CDR3 spans 17 residues. V lost 0 bases to trimming and J lost 6 bases; unmatched junction nucleotides: 10. The full variable domain, its missing parts supplied by reference TRBV9 and TRBJ2-1, is DSGVTQTPKHLITATGQRVTLRCSPRSGDLSVYWYQQSLDQGLQFLIQYYNGEERAKGNILERFSAQQFPDLHSELNLSSLELGDSALYFCASSVAGPGQGINEQFFGPGTRLTVL.